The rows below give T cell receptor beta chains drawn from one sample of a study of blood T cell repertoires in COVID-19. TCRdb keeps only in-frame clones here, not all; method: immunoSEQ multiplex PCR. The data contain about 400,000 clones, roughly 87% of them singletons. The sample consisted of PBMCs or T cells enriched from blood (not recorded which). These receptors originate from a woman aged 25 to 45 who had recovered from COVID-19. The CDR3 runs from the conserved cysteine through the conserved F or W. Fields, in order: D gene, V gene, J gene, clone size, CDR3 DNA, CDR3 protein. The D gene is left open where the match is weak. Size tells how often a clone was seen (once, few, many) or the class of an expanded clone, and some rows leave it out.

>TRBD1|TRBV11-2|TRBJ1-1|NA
TGTGCCAGCAGCTCCCGGGACAGCCCTCTTGAAGCTTTCTTT
CASSSRDSPLEAFF
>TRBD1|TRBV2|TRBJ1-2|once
TGTGCCAGCAGTGTGGGCAGGGGGCCAGACTATGGCTACACCTTC
CASSVGRGPDYGYTF
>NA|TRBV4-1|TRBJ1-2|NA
TGCGCCAGCAGCCAAGGCCCCGCGGGTGCTAATGGCTACACCTTC
CASSQGPAGANGYTF
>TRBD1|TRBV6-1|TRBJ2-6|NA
TGTGCCAGCAGTGCACGGACAGGGAGTGGGGCCAACGTCCTGACTTTC
CASSARTGSGANVLTF
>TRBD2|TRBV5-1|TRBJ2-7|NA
TGCGCCAGCAGGGGCGGGAGTTCGGACGAGCAGTACTTC
CASRGGSSDEQYF
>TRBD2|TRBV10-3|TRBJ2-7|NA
TGTGCCATCAGCGGGACTAGCGGGAGGGACAACGAGCAGTACTTC
CAISGTSGRDNEQYF
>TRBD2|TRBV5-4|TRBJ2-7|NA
TGTGCCGTCCGGCTAGCGGGTACCTACGAGCAGTACTTC
CAVRLAGTYEQYF
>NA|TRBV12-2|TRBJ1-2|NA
TGTGCAAGAATGCCGGGACAGGGGACGGGGGGTGGCTACACCTTC
CARMPGQGTGGGYTF
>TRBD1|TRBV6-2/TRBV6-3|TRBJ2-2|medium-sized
TGTGCCAGCAGCAACAGGGGGGAGAACACCGGGGAGCTGTTTTTT
CASSNRGENTGELFF
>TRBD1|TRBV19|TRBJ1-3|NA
TGTGCCAGTAGCAGCGACAGGGTGTTCGGAAACACCATATATTTT
CASSSDRVFGNTIYF
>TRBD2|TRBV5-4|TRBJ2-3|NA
TGTGCCAGCAGCCAGGGGACTAGCGGGGCCGGCGATACGCAGTATTTT
CASSQGTSGAGDTQYF
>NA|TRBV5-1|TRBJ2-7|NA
TGCGCCAGCAGCCCCCACCTGACAGGACCCCTCTACTCCTACGACGGGAAGTACTTC
CASSPHLTGPLYSYDGKYF
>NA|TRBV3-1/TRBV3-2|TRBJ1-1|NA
TGTGCCAGCAGCCCCCGGACAAACCTTGAAGCTTTCTTT
CASSPRTNLEAFF
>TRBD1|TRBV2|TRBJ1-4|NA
TGTGCCAGCAGTGCAGGGGGGATTGAAAAACTGTTTTTT
CASSAGGIEKLFF
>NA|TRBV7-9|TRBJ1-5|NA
TGTGCCAGCAGCTCATTCAGGGAGGGCCAGCCCCAGCATTTT
CASSSFREGQPQHF
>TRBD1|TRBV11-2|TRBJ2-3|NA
TGTGCCAGCAGCAATACGGGGACAGGGGAGACAGATACGCAGTATTTT
CASSNTGTGETDTQYF
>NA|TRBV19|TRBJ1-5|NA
TGTGCCAGTAGTATAGCGATCTCAGCGGAGGGCGGTCAGCCCCAGCATTTT
CASSIAISAEGGQPQHF
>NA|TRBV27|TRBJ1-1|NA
TGTGCCAGCAGTTTATCGATGGGGGCGAGGACTGAAGCTTTCTTT
CASSLSMGARTEAFF
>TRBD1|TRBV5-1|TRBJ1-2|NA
TGCGCCAGCAGCTTTCGGACAGGGAGGTATGGCTACACCTTC
CASSFRTGRYGYTF
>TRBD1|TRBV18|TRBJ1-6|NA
TGTGCCAGCTCACCAGCAGGACAGGGGAGTTCACCCCTCCACTTT
CASSPAGQGSSPLHF
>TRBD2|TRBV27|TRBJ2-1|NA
TGTGCCAGCAGTCCACGATATAGCGGGAGAACAAGTGAGCAGTTCTTC
CASSPRYSGRTSEQFF
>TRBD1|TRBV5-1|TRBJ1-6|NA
TGCGCCAGCAGCACGGGACAGGGGAATTCACCCCTCCACTTT
CASSTGQGNSPLHF
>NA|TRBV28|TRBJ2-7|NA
TGTGCCAGCAGTTTGAGCGGTCAAGCCTACGAGCAGTACTTC
CASSLSGQAYEQYF
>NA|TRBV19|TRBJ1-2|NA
TGTGCCAGTAGTATAGATCTGGGACATTCCTTTCTTGAGTATGGCTACACCTTC
CASSIDLGHSFLEYGYTF
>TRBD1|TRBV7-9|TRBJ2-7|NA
TGTGCCAGCAGCCTTCGGACAGGGCCCAACGAGCAGTACTTC
CASSLRTGPNEQYF
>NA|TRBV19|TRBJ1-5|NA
TGTGCCACTAGGAGAGGGTCTGGCAATCAGCCCCAGCATTTT
CATRRGSGNQPQHF
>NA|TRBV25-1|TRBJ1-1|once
TGTGCCAGCAGTGTGGGAGGTCACACTGAAGCTTTCTTT
CASSVGGHTEAFF
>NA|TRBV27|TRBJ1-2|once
TGTGCCAGCAGTTTTTCAGGGCTGAACTATGGCTACACCTTC
CASSFSGLNYGYTF
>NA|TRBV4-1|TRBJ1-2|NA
TGCGCCAGCAGCCAAGATACAGGGAGAAACTATGGCTACACCTTC
CASSQDTGRNYGYTF
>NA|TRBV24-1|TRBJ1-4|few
TGTGCCACCAGTGATTCTAAGGGACAACACTTTGAAAAACTGTTTTTT
CATSDSKGQHFEKLFF
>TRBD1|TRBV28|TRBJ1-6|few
TGTGCCAGCAGCCCGGGACAGTTTAATTCACCCCTCCACTTT
CASSPGQFNSPLHF
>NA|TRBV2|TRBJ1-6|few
TGTGCCAGCAGTGAATACTTCACCCTCCACTTT
CASSEYFTLHF
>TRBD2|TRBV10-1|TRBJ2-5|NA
TGCGCCAGCAGCACCGGACTAGCGGGGAATGTTGAGACCCAGTACTTC
CASSTGLAGNVETQYF
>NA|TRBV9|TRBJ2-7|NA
TGTGCCAGCAGCCCAGGACTGTCCTACGAGCAGTACTTC
CASSPGLSYEQYF
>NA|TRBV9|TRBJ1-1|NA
TGTGCCAGCAGCGCAGTCTACACTGAAGCTTTCTTT
CASSAVYTEAFF
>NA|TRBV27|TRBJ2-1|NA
TGTGCCAGCAGTTTGGCGGGGAGCAATTACAATGAGCAGTTCTTC
CASSLAGSNYNEQFF
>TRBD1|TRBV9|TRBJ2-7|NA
TGTGCCAGCAGCGGCCAGGGGACAGATCGGGAGCAGTACTTC
CASSGQGTDREQYF
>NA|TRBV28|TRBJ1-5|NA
TGTGCCAGCAGTTTCATCCTTGGGCCCGGCTTCGTGGATCAGCCCCAGCATTTT
CASSFILGPGFVDQPQHF
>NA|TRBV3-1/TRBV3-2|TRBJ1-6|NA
TGTGCCAGCAGCCCCCTAGGGGCGGCAGTAAGCCCCCTCCACTTT
CASSPLGAAVSPLHF
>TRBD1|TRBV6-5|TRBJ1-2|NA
TGTGCCAGCAGCCGGACAGGGGGCGCGCCCGGCTACACCTTC
CASSRTGGAPGYTF
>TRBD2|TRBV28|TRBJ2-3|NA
TGTGCCAGCAGTCCTACGGGACTAGCGGCTTCAGATACGCAGTATTTT
CASSPTGLAASDTQYF
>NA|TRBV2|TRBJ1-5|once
TGTGCCAGCAAAGGGAGGGGGTTGCGGCCCCAGCATTTT
CASKGRGLRPQHF
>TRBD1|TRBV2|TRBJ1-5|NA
TGTGCCAGCAGTGAGACAGGGGGCGCCGCTCAGCCCCAGCATTTT
CASSETGGAAQPQHF
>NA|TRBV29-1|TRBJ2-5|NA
TGCAGCGTTTTAACCGGGTCCACAAGAGGGACCCAGTACTTC
CSVLTGSTRGTQYF
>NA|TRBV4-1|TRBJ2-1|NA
TGCGCCAGCAGCCAAGATCGAGGATTCTGGGAGCAGTTCTTC
CASSQDRGFWEQFF
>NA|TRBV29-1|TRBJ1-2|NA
TGCAGCGTTGAGCAAACGGAGGGTAACTATGGCTACACCTTC
CSVEQTEGNYGYTF
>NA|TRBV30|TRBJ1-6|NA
TGTGCCTGGAGTGGGTCAGTGCGGTATAATTCACCCCTCCACTTT
CAWSGSVRYNSPLHF
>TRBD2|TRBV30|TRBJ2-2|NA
TGTGCCTGGACTAGCGGGGTTGGCGGGGAGCTGTTTTTT
CAWTSGVGGELFF
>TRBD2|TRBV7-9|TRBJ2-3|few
TGTGCCAGCAGCTCCGGACTAGCGGACATGGATACGCAGTATTTT
CASSSGLADMDTQYF
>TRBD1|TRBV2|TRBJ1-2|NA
TGTGCCAGCAGTGTTCAGAAAGGGGGCGCGTCTAACTATGGCTACACCTTC
CASSVQKGGASNYGYTF
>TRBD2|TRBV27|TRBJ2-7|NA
TGTGCCAGCAGTTTGTCCAGCGGGAGCGGATACGAGCAGTACTTC
CASSLSSGSGYEQYF